This T cell receptor beta chain was observed in a study of a mutant IDH1 vaccine in newly diagnosed glioma. The repertoire was sequenced with immunoSEQ multiplex PCR; TCRdb's copy has only in-frame clones and lacks some. The table shows some 25,000 clones, with around 77% occurring only once. The germline CDR1 and CDR2 sequences are KGHSY and FQNENV. Between the trimmed V and J ends, which lost 0 bases and 7 bases, there was a span of 10 bases. The CDR3 spans 15 residues. Time point given: week 11, during vaccination. A single vaccine dose contained 300 ug of mutant IDH1 20-mer peptide, and topical imiquimod was used with it. The table lists this clone with a few counts. Its antigen is unidentified.

The material sequenced was PBMCs, taken from a glioma patient whose treatment included an IDH1 peptide vaccine. The chain couples TRBV16 to TRBJ1-6; D remains unclear. This TCR came from a woman aged 18-29 years with glioma. CDR3 in amino acids: CASSQSPGNNSPLHF. CDR3 nucleotide sequence: TGTGCCAGCAGCCAATCGCCCGGGAACAATTCACCCCTCCACTTT.